The clone carrying this T cell receptor beta chain was picked up many times. Its antigen is not known. Unique molecular identifiers were attached to individual cDNA molecules. TCRdb analysed the 5' RACE reads with MiXCR anew, one entry per CDR3 protein. The sample carries 54,000 or so distinct CDR3 sequences, around 6% recorded once. Trimming took 4 bases from V and 5 from J, leaving 15 bases between them. The V gene's germline CDR1 is SGHVS and CDR2 FQNEAQ. The CDR3 has 15 amino acids. The record originates from a study of early T cells in non-severe SARS-CoV-2 infection. Study-wide context: Sequenced material consisted of bulk RNA (from unsorted whole blood), and chains were unpaired. Whole-study results and caveats: A preference for anti-spike CD8 responses marked VDJdb matching, which missed private and CD4 specificities.

Sequencing was done on a sample of whole blood. The V call is TRBV7-8, the J call TRBJ2-4; D perhaps matches TRBD1 (6 bases). This clonotype was obtained from an adult who was a healthcare worker with PCR-confirmed SARS-CoV-2 infection or an uninfected control (not recorded which). The CDR3 protein is CASSSATGRQNIQYF. CDR3 nucleotide sequence: TGTGCCAGCAGCTCGGCGACAGGTCGCCAAAACATTCAGTACTTC.